One and the same sample provided the 10 T cell receptor beta chains below, sequenced in a study of blood T cell repertoires in COVID-19 (dated by TCRdb to the early 2020s). Library preparation was by the immunoSEQ multiplex PCR assay. The table comes from immuneACCESS by way of TCRdb, which keeps in-frame sequences with V and J called. Part of the clones is missing from these tables; in studies checked, under half for an unresolved V gene and the rest for unknown reasons. The sample records approximately 60,000 clones, roughly 87% of which are singletons. The top ten clonotypes cover 20% to 25% of the sample. The sequenced sample was peripheral blood. All receptors come from a woman aged 80 or over with COVID-19, enrolled during active disease.

The rearrangement links TRBV7-9 to TRBJ1-2; TRBD1 aligns across 7 bases. V lost 5 bases to trimming and J lost 4 bases; unmatched junction nucleotides: 10. The germline V gene has CDR1 SEHNR and CDR2 FQNEAQ (reference sequence). There are 15 residues in the CDR3. Here the CDR3 reads CASSLGTEPIYGYTF. The CDR3 nucleotides read TGTGCCAGCAGCCTCGGGACAGAACCCATCTATGGCTACACCTTC.

This chain uses TRBV18 with TRBJ1-1; TRBD1 matches at 7 bases. The CDR3 is made up of 19 amino acids. Per the germline V gene, CDR1 is KGHSH and CDR2 is LQKENI. V was pared by 3 bases and J by 0 bases, with 16 bases of the junction left unmatched. CDR3 in amino acids: CASSPQRRGRGPLNTEAFF. The DNA of the CDR3 is TGTGCCAGCTCACCGCAGAGAAGGGGGCGCGGTCCATTGAACACTGAAGCTTTCTTT.

This chain links TRBV4-1 with TRBJ1-2; D remains unclear. The CDR3 contains 15 residues. The germline V gene encodes CDR1 MGHRA and CDR2 YSYEKL. V lost 0 bases, J lost 5 bases, and 13 bases lay in between. CDR3 sequence (DNA): TGCGCCAGCAGCCAAGATCGTACAGCTTCGTATGGCTACACCTTC. Translating it yields CASSQDRTASYGYTF.

V usage is TRBV6-5 and J usage is TRBJ2-7, with TRBD1 matching 7 bases. Germline CDR1 reads MNHEY; CDR2 reads SVGAGI. V gave up 4 bases and J gave up 4 bases; unmatched junction bases: 4. This CDR3 is 13 amino acids long. The CDR3 DNA reads as TGTGCCAGCAGTTGGGACAGTAATTACGAGCAGTACTTC. Its protein product is CASSWDSNYEQYF.

The chain joins TRBV21-1 to TRBJ2-7; TRBD1 is taken as the D call from the table, unchecked against the DNA. TRBV21-1 is a pseudogene locus. The CDR3 is 14 amino acids. CDR3 nucleotides: TGTGCCAGCAGCACAGGGATCTCAACCTACGAGCAGTACTTC. Amino acids: CASSTGISTYEQYF.

The chain has TRBV10-3 and TRBJ1-2; possible D gene TRBD1, 5 bases. Germline lookup yields CDR1 ENHRY and CDR2 SYGVKD. The CDR3 is made up of 13 amino acids. V dropped 2 bases and J dropped 3 bases, with 7 bases sitting between them. The CDR3 DNA reads as TGTGCCATCAGTGAGACCAGGGACTATGGCTACACCTTC. As protein: CAISETRDYGYTF.

The rearrangement joins TRBV27 to TRBJ1-5; D not certain. The CDR3 has 16 amino acids. Germline lookup yields CDR1 MNHEY and CDR2 SMNVEV (reference sequence). V was clipped by 6 bases and J by 1 base, with 16 bases between them. CDR3 loop: CASRLGRAGSNQPQHF. CDR3 nucleotide sequence: TGTGCCAGCAGGCTTGGGAGGGCGGGAAGCAATCAGCCCCAGCATTTT.

The chain is built from TRBV6-5 and TRBJ1-2; TRBD1 aligns across 7 bases. Losses at the gene ends were 6 bases for V and 4 bases for J; bases not matched to a gene: 8. The CDR3 has 14 residues. CDR1 and CDR2 from the germline V gene are MNHEY and SVGAGI. The CDR3 sequence: CASSFDRAGYGYTF. The DNA of the CDR3 is TGTGCCAGCAGCTTTGACAGGGCGGGCTATGGCTACACCTTC.

This clone was seen more than once but under ten times. J is TRBJ1-5 and V is TRBV7-9; TRBD1 matches 10 bases. After removal of 0 bases from V and 7 bases from J, the junction contained 6 bases not matched to a gene. In germline, CDR1 is SEHNR, CDR2 FQNEAQ (reference sequence). The CDR3 is made up of 16 amino acids. CDR3 DNA sequence: TGTGCCAGCAGCTTAGCCGGGACAGGGGTAGGGCAGCCCCAGCATTTT. Protein: CASSLAGTGVGQPQHF.

The chain couples TRBV30 to TRBJ2-5; D is possibly TRBD2 (5 bases). This CDR3 region has 12 residues. Per germline, CDR1 GTSNPN and CDR2 SVGIG (reference sequence). V was clipped by 4 bases and J by 2 bases, with 8 bases between them. The chain's CDR3 is CAWTSGQETQYF. The CDR3 DNA reads as TGTGCCTGGACTTCGGGACAAGAGACCCAGTACTTC.